One sample yielded the 27 T cell receptor beta chains listed below, sequenced in a study of cytomegalovirus exposure and HLA in healthy donors (dated 2017 in TCRdb). Library prep was done by the immunoSEQ multiplex PCR assay. A mixture of 60 forward primers for TCR Vbeta segments and 13 reverse primers for TCR Jbeta segments was used in the multiplex PCR. TCRdb took this table from immuneACCESS and kept in-frame rearrangements with V and J called. Such tables lack part of the clones; where checked against another copy, unresolved V genes explain under half of the gap, and the rest is unexplained. The sample table contains 100,000 or so clones; only one count was recorded for approximately 81% of them. The ten largest clonotypes hold 13% to 15% of the sample. Sequences were obtained from PBMCs. These receptors all stem from a male donor in good health and CMV-seropositive.

CDR3: CASSSSGTGISYEQYF. CDR3 sequence (DNA): TGTGCCAGCAGCTCCTCCGGGACAGGGATCTCCTACGAGCAGTACTTC. This rearrangement joins TRBV11-3 to TRBJ2-7; 9 bases line up with TRBD1. The CDR3 has 16 residues. V trimming: 4 bases; J trimming: 0 bases; junction bases outside the gene matches: 7. Germline V CDR1 and CDR2: SGHNT, YENEEA.

The gene calls are TRBV6-5 and TRBJ2-7; unclear D gene. The germline V gene has CDR1 MNHEY and CDR2 SVGAGI. This CDR3 comprises 11 residues. The V gene lost 4 bases and the J gene lost 2 bases, with 3 bases spanning the gap. This CDR3 is CASSSAYEQYF. DNA for the CDR3: TGTGCCAGCAGTTCCGCCTACGAGCAGTACTTC.

The J gene is TRBJ2-1, the V gene TRBV7-9; 8 nucleotides match TRBD2. The germline V gene encodes CDR1 SEHNR and CDR2 FQNEAQ (reference sequence). This CDR3 spans 15 amino acids. V shed 3 bases and J 5 bases; nucleotides not matched to a gene: 6. CDR3 DNA sequence: TGTGCCAGCAGCTTGGGCGGGGGGCTTGACAATGAGCAGTTCTTC. As protein: CASSLGGGLDNEQFF.

This rearrangement joins TRBV4-3 to TRBJ2-7; D unresolved. Germline V gene lookup returns CDR1 LGHNA and CDR2 YSLEER. This CDR3 is built from 15 residues. Trimming pared 1 base from V and 2 bases from J, leaving 12 bases between. Here the CDR3 reads CASSQASVATYEQYF. The CDR3 nucleotides are TGCGCCAGCAGCCAAGCGTCAGTTGCCACCTACGAGCAGTACTTC.

V is TRBV4-1 and J is TRBJ1-3; D is uncertain. Trimming removed 3 bases from V and 1 base from J, with 10 bases in between. CDR1 and CDR2 (germline): MGHRA, YSYEKL. The CDR3 loop spans 15 amino acids. The CDR3 coding sequence is TGCGCCAGCAGCCACCCCGGAGGATCTGGAAACACCATATATTTT. Its translation: CASSHPGGSGNTIYF.

The rearrangement links TRBV6-1 to TRBJ2-7; D is unresolved. The CDR3 covers 12 residues. Germline V gives CDR1 MNHNS, CDR2 SASEGT. V was pared by 8 bases and J by 4 bases, with 12 bases between. The CDR3 loop reads CASRWQDYEQYF. The DNA for the CDR3 is TGTGCCAGCCGCTGGCAAGATTACGAGCAGTACTTC.

The chain links TRBV4-1 to TRBJ1-4; 8 bases are a match to TRBD1. The CDR3 has 22 amino acids. Trimming at V came to 2 bases and at J to 4 bases, leaving 24 bases not matched to a gene. Germline lookup yields CDR1 MGHRA and CDR2 YSYEKL. CDR3 DNA sequence: TGCGCCAGCAGCCAATCTTGGACCTTAGGGTTAGGACAGGGAAGGAGTAATGAAAAACTGTTTTTT. Protein sequence: CASSQSWTLGLGQGRSNEKLFF.

J is TRBJ2-1 and V is TRBV5-6; 8 positions match TRBD2. With V trimmed by 4 bases and J by 3 bases, 6 bases remained unmatched. The CDR3 contains 15 residues. Germline V gene lookup returns CDR1 SGHDT and CDR2 YYEEEE. CDR3 sequence: CASSKSGGIYNEQFF. DNA of the CDR3: TGTGCCAGCAGCAAGAGCGGGGGAATCTACAATGAGCAGTTCTTC.

About this clone itself: The junction differs from germline at one of its ends, possibly a read error. The chain uses TRBV7-2 and TRBJ2-5; 7 bases are shared with TRBD1. The CDR3 extends over 15 amino acids. Looked up from germline, CDR1 is SGHTA and CDR2 is FQGNSA. The CDR3 spells CASSPWTGSQETQYF. The CDR3 nucleotides are TGCGCCAGCAGCCCCTGGACAGGTAGTCAAGAGACCCAGTACTTC.

In DNA form, the CDR3 reads TGCGCCAGCAGCCAAGTCCCCCGGGACACCACCTACGAGCAGTACTTC. It encodes CASSQVPRDTTYEQYF. The chain employs TRBV4-1 and TRBJ2-7, with D perhaps matching TRBD1 (6 bases). V dropped 1 base and J dropped 2 bases, with 15 bases sitting between them. Germline CDR1 and CDR2: MGHRA and YSYEKL. The CDR3 consists of 16 residues.

The CDR3, as DNA: TGTGCCAGCAGTTACTCGAGGTGGGATCAGCCCCAGCATTTT. It encodes CASSYSRWDQPQHF. This chain links TRBV6-6 with TRBJ1-5; D is undetermined. The germline V and J ends were trimmed by 0 bases and 5 bases, with 8 bases remaining between them. The CDR3 totals 14 residues. The germline CDR1 and CDR2 sequences are MNHNY and SVGAGI (reference sequence).

The chain employs TRBV7-9 and TRBJ1-4; D possibly corresponds to TRBD1 (5 bases). This CDR3 comprises 15 residues. The V end lost 5 bases, the J end lost 5 bases, and 15 bases lay between the germline ends. Germline V CDR1 and CDR2: SEHNR, FQNEAQ (reference sequence). The chain's CDR3 is CASSNRGGANEKLFF. The CDR3 coding sequence is TGTGCCAGCAGCAACCGGGGAGGGGCCAATGAAAAACTGTTTTTT. The full variable domain, with the rest looked up from reference TRBV7-9 and TRBJ1-4, is DTGVSQNPRHKITKRGQNVTFRCDPISEHNRLYWYRQTLGQGPEFLTYFQNEAQLEKSRLLSDRFSAERPKGSFSTLEIQRTEQGDSAMYLCASSNRGGANEKLFFGSGTQLSVL.

The rearrangement links TRBV11-2 to TRBJ2-5; TRBD2 aligns across 11 bases. In germline, CDR1 is SGHAT, CDR2 FQNNGV. V lost 5 bases to trimming and J lost 5 bases; unmatched junction nucleotides: 4. The CDR3 is 14 residues long. The CDR3 sequence is CASSPTSGAETQYF. The CDR3 region has the DNA TGTGCCAGCAGCCCGACTAGCGGGGCGGAGACCCAGTACTTC.

The gene calls are TRBV29-1 and TRBJ1-2, with 8 nucleotides matching TRBD1. The CDR3 is made up of 13 amino acids. The ends lost 7 bases at V and 2 bases at J; junction bases unmatched: 6. Germline loops: CDR1 SQVTM, CDR2 ANQGSEA. CDR3 amino acids: CSALRQGNYGYTF. As DNA, the CDR3 is TGCAGCGCCCTCCGACAGGGGAACTATGGCTACACCTTC.

V usage is TRBV12-5 and J usage is TRBJ2-1; 9 bases are shared with TRBD1. CDR3 length equals 17 residues. Trimming at V came to 5 bases and at J to 4 bases, leaving 12 bases not matched to a gene. In germline, CDR1 is LGHNT, CDR2 FRNRAP. The CDR3 bases are TGTGCTAGTGGTACCGACCCGACAGGGGGGCGGTACAATGAGCAGTTCTTC. This encodes CASGTDPTGGRYNEQFF. The full variable domain, completed using reference TRBV12-5 and TRBJ2-1, is DARVTQTPRHKVTEMGQEVTMRCQPILGHNTVFWYRQTMMQGLELLAYFRNRAPLDDSGMPKDRFSAEMPDATLATLKIQPSEPRDSAVYFCASGTDPTGGRYNEQFFGPGTRLTVL.

The chain carries TRBV9 and TRBJ2-5; TRBD1 might be the D (7 bases). The V and J ends lost 2 bases and 3 bases respectively, with 17 bases between them. The CDR3 runs to 16 residues. Germline CDR1 SGDLS, CDR2 YYNGEE. In nucleotides, the CDR3 is TGTGCCAGCAGCGTTACCGGGGGCAGGGGGAAAGAGACCCAGTACTTC. Amino acids: CASSVTGGRGKETQYF.

This clone was counted between two and nine times. The chain recombines TRBV11-2 with TRBJ1-3; D gene ambiguous. Trimming removed 3 bases at V and 4 bases at J, with 16 bases between. The CDR3 has 16 residues. CDR1 and CDR2 from the germline V gene are SGHAT and FQNNGV. The CDR3 spells CASSLGTSYSGNTIYF. For the CDR3, the DNA is TGTGCCAGCAGCTTGGGCACCTCTTACTCCGGAAACACCATATATTTT. The full variable domain, its missing parts supplied by reference TRBV11-2 and TRBJ1-3, is EAGVAQSPRYKIIEKRQSVAFWCNPISGHATLYWYQQILGQGPKLLIQFQNNGVVDDSQLPKDRFSAERLKGVDSTLKIQPAKLEDSAVYLCASSLGTSYSGNTIYFGEGSWLTVV.

This clone appeared once. The chain uses TRBV6-1 and TRBJ2-3, with D tentatively TRBD1 (8 bases). The CDR3 is made up of 16 amino acids. V shed 4 bases and J shed 4 bases, with 18 bases lying between them. Looked up from germline, CDR1 is MNHNS and CDR2 is SASEGT. CDR3 amino acids: CASSGLWTGRADTQYF. For the CDR3, the DNA is TGTGCCAGCAGTGGTCTTTGGACAGGGAGGGCAGATACGCAGTATTTT.

This clone has only a few counts. The chain is built from TRBV6-6 and TRBJ2-6; 7 bases are a match to TRBD1. In germline, CDR1 is MNHNY, CDR2 SVGAGI (reference sequence). With 6 bases clipped from V and 2 bases from J, the junction kept 7 bases outside the gene matches. CDR3 size: 16 residues. The CDR3 DNA reads as TGTGCCAGCAGGGAGGACAGGCTAGCTGGGGCCAACGTCCTGACTTTC. It specifies CASREDRLAGANVLTF.

The count of this clone is one. This chain joins TRBV5-1 and TRBJ2-2; 10 bases match TRBD2. The V segment lost 4 bases and the J segment 5 bases; nucleotides outside the gene matches: 8. The CDR3 runs to 16 residues. Germline CDR1 SGHRS, CDR2 YFSETQ. The CDR3 is CASSPRLAGGTGELFF. The CDR3, as DNA: TGCGCCAGCAGCCCCAGACTAGCGGGCGGGACCGGGGAGCTGTTTTTT.

The chain has TRBV4-3 and TRBJ2-2, with D possibly TRBD1 on 6 matching bases. This CDR3 is 15 amino acids long. Germline V gene lookup returns CDR1 LGHNA and CDR2 YSLEER. The V end lost 5 bases, the J end lost 4 bases, and 14 bases lay between the germline ends. The CDR3 is CASSEYQGLTGELFF. CDR3 bases: TGCGCCAGCAGCGAATACCAGGGGCTCACCGGGGAGCTGTTTTTT.

The chain couples TRBV11-2 to TRBJ1-1; tentative D call: TRBD1 (6 bases). V was clipped by 4 bases and J by 1 base, with 13 bases between them. This CDR3 region has 15 residues. CDR1 and CDR2 from the germline V gene are SGHAT and FQNNGV. CDR3 DNA sequence: TGTGCCAGCAGCTCGAGGCCGGGACAGAACACTGAAGCTTTCTTT. It yields the protein CASSSRPGQNTEAFF.

With respect to this clone: Other DNA sequences within the sample encode an identical CDR3. J is TRBJ1-1 and V is TRBV7-2; D uncertain. V was shortened by 3 bases and J by 1 base, with 6 bases between the two germline ends. Germline CDR1 reads SGHTA; CDR2 reads FQGNSA. The length of the CDR3 is 13 residues. CDR3 sequence reads: CASSFSQNTEAFF. For the CDR3, the DNA is TGTGCCAGCAGCTTTTCCCAGAACACTGAAGCTTTCTTT.

The chain is built from TRBV14 and TRBJ1-4; unclear D gene. Germline CDR1 SGHDN, CDR2 FVKESK. V was trimmed by 0 bases and J by 0 bases, leaving 14 bases between them. The CDR3 is made up of 18 amino acids. The CDR3 protein is CASSQDQTLTATNEKLFF. The CDR3 bases are TGTGCCAGCAGCCAAGATCAAACTTTAACAGCAACTAATGAAAAACTGTTTTTT.

The J gene is TRBJ2-3, the V gene TRBV6-5, with 9 bases identical to TRBD2. Germline V CDR1 and CDR2: MNHEY, SVGAGI. CDR3 length: 15 residues. J was trimmed by 0 bases and V by 7 bases; bases with no gene match: 5. CDR3 nucleotide sequence: TGTGCCAGCACCGATAGCGGGGGAAGCACAGATACGCAGTATTTT. Translated, it gives CASTDSGGSTDTQYF.

This sequence joins TRBV6-5 and TRBJ1-4, with D perhaps matching TRBD1 (6 bases). The CDR3 sequence is 16 residues long. The V and J ends lost 0 bases and 8 bases respectively, with 16 bases between them. The germline V gene encodes CDR1 MNHEY and CDR2 SVGAGI. The chain's CDR3 is CASSYSPKGGGEKLFF. As DNA, the CDR3 is TGTGCCAGCAGTTACTCGCCCAAAGGGGGGGGAGAAAAACTGTTTTTT.

The chain links TRBV2 to TRBJ1-1; 9 nucleotides match TRBD1. The length of the CDR3 is 16 residues. Per the germline V gene, CDR1 is SNHLY and CDR2 is FYNNEI. The junction had 8 bases not matched to a gene; V was cut back by 2 bases and J by 4 bases. The CDR3 region has the DNA TGTGCCAGCAGTGAAAGCCAGACAGGGGGAGGCACTGAAGCTTTCTTT. As protein: CASSESQTGGGTEAFF.